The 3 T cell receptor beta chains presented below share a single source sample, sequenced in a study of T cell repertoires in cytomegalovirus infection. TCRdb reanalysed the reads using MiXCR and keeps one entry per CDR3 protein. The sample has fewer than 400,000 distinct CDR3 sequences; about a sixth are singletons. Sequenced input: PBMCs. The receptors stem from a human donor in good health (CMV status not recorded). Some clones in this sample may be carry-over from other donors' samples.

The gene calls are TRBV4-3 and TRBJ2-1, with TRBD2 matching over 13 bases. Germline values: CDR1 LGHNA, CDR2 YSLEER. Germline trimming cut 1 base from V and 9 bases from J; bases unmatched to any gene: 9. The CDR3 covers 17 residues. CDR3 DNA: TGCGCCAGCAGCCAAGGGGCCGGGACTAGCGGGATCGGTGAGCAGTTCTTC. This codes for CASSQGAGTSGIGEQFF.

CDR3 DNA: TGTGCCAGCAGCTCTACCCCGGGGGATACGCAGTATTTT. This gives the protein CASSSTPGDTQYF. V gene TRBV5-6 combines with J gene TRBJ2-3; tentatively, D is TRBD2 (5 bases). There are 13 residues in the CDR3. Between the trimmed V and J ends, which lost 3 bases and 6 bases, there was a span of 11 bases. The germline V gene encodes CDR1 SGHDT and CDR2 YYEEEE.

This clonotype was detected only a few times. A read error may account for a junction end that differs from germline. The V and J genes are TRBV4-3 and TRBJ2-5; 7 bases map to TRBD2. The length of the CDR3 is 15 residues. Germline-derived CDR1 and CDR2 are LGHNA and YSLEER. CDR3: CASRQNGGIQETQYF. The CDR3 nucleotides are TGCGCCAGCCGCCAAAACGGGGGGATCCAAGAGACCCAGTACTTC.